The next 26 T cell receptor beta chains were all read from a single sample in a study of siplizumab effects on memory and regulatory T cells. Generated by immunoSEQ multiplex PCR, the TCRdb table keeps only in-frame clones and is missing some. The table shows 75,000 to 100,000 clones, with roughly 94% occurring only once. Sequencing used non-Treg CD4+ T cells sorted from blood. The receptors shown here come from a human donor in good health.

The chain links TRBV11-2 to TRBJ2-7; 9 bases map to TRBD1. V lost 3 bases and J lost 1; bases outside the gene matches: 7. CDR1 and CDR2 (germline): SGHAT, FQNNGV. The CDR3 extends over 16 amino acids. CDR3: CASSLGDRAVSYEQYF. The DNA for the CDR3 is TGTGCCAGCAGCTTGGGGGACAGGGCCGTTTCCTACGAGCAGTACTTC.

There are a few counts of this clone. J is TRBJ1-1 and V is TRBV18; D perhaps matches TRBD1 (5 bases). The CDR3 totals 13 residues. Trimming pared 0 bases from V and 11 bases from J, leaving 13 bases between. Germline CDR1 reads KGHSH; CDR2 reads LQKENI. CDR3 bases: TGTGCCAGCTCACCACCGAGTTTAGGGGTTGCTTTCTTT. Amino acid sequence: CASSPPSLGVAFF.

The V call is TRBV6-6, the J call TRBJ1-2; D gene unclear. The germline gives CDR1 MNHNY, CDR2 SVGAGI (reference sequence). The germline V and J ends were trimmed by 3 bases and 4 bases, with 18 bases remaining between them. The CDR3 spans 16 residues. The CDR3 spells CASSYYLGPTLYGYTF. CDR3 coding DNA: TGTGCCAGCAGTTATTACCTGGGCCCGACTCTCTATGGCTACACCTTC.

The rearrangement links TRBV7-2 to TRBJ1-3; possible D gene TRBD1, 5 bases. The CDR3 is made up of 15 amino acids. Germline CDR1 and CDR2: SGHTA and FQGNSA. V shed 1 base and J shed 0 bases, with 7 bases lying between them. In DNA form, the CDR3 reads TGTGCCAGCAGCTTAGTGGGGGGCTCTGGAAACACCATATATTTT. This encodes CASSLVGGSGNTIYF.

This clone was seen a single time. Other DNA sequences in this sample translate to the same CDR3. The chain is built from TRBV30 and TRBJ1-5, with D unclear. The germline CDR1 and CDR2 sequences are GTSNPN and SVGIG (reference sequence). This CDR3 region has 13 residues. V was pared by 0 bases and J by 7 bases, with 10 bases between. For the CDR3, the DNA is TGTGCCTGGAGTGTACAAGGTCGGCAGCCCCAGCATTTT. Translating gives CAWSVQGRQPQHF.

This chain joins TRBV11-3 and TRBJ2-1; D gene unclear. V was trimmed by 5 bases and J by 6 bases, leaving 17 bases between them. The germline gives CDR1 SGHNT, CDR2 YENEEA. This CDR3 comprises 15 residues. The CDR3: CASSLAGGTLNEQFF. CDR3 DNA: TGTGCCAGCAGCCTCGCAGGCGGTACGCTCAATGAGCAGTTCTTC.

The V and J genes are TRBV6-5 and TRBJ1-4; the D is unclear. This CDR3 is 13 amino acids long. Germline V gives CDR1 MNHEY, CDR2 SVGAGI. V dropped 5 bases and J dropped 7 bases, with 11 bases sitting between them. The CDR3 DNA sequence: TGTGCCAGCAGTGAACGGGCGAGTGAAAAACTGTTTTTT. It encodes CASSERASEKLFF.

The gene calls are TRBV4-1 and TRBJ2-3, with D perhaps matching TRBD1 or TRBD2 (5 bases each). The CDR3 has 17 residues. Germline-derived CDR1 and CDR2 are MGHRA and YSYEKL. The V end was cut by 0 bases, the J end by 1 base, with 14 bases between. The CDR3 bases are TGCGCCAGCAGCCAAGACACCGGGACCTTTGGCACAGATACGCAGTATTTT. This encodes CASSQDTGTFGTDTQYF.

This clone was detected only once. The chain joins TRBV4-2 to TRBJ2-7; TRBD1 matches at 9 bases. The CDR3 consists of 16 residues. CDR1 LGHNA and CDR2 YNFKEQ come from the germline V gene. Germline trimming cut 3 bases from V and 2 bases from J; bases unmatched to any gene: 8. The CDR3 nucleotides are TGTGCCAGCAGCCATCCCACCGGGACAGGGCCCTACGAGCAGTACTTC. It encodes CASSHPTGTGPYEQYF.

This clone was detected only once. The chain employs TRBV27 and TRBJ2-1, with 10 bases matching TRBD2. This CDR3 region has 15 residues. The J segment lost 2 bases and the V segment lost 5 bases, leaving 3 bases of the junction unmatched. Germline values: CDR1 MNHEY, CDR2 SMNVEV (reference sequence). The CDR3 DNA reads TGTGCCAGCAGTCGGAGCGGGAGGGCCTACAATGAGCAGTTCTTC. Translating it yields CASSRSGRAYNEQFF.

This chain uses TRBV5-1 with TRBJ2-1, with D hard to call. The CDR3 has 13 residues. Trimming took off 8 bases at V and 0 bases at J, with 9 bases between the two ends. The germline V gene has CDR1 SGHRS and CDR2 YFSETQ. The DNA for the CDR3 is TGCGCCAGTAAAGGTAGCTCCTACAATGAGCAGTTCTTC. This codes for CASKGSSYNEQFF. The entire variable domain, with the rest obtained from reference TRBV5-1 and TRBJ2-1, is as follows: KAGVTQTPRYLIKTRGQQVTLSCSPISGHRSVSWYQQTPGQGLQFLFEYFSETQRNKGNFPGRFSGRQFSNSRSEMNVSTLELGDSALYLCASKGSSYNEQFFGPGTRLTVL.

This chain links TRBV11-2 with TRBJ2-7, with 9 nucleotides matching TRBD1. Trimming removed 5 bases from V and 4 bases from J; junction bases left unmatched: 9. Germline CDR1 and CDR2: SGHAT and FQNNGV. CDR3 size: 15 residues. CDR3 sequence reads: CASSQPGTGKYEQYF. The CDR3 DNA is TGTGCCAGCAGCCAACCAGGGACAGGGAAATACGAGCAGTACTTC.

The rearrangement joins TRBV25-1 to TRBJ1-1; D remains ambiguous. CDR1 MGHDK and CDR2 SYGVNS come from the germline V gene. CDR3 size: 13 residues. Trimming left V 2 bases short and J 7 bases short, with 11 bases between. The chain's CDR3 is CASSEPPRDEAFF. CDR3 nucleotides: TGTGCCAGCAGTGAACCGCCCAGAGATGAAGCTTTCTTT.

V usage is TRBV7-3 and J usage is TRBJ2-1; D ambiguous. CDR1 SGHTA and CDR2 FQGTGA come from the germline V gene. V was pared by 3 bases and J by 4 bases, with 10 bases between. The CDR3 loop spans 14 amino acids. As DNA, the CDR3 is TGTGCCAGCAGCTTCGACGACTTTTACAATGAGCAGTTCTTC. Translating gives CASSFDDFYNEQFF.

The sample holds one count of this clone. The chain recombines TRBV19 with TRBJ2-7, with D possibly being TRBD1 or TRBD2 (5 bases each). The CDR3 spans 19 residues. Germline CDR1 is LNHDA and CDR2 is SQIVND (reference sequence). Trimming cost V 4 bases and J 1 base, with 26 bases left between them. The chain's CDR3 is CASSTFPGRNAESSYEQYF. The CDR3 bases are TGTGCCAGTAGTACTTTTCCGGGACGCAATGCAGAGTCGTCCTACGAGCAGTACTTC.

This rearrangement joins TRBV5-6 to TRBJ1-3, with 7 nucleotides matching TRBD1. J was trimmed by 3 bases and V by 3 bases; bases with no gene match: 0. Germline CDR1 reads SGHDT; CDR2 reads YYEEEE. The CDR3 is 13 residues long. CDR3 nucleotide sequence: TGTGCCAGCAGCTGGACAGGTGGAAACACCATATATTTT. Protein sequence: CASSWTGGNTIYF.

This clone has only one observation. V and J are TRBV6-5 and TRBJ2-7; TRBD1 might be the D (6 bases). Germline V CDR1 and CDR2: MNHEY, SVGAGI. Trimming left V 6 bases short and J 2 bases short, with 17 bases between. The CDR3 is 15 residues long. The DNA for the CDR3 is TGTGCCAGCAGCCGAGACAGGATAGGAGCCTACGAGCAGTACTTC. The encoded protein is CASSRDRIGAYEQYF.

CDR3 DNA sequence: TGTGCCAGCAGTGGGCAGGGGATATACGAGCAGTACTTC. It is translated as CASSGQGIYEQYF. V and J are TRBV2 and TRBJ2-7; possibly TRBD1 for D (6 bases). Trimming left V 4 bases short and J 4 bases short, with 11 bases between. The CDR3 runs to 13 residues. Germline V CDR1 and CDR2: SNHLY, FYNNEI.

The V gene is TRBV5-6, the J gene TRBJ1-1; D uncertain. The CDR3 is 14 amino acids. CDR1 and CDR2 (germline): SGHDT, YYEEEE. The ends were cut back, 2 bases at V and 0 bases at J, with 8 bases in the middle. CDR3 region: CASSFQSMNTEAFF. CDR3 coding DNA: TGTGCCAGCAGCTTTCAGAGCATGAACACTGAAGCTTTCTTT.

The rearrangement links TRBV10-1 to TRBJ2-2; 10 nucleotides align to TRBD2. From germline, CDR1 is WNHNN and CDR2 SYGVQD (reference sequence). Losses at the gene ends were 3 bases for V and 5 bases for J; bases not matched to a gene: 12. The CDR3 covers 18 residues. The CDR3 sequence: CASSELGSLAGETGELFF. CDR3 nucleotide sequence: TGCGCCAGCAGTGAACTTGGGAGTCTAGCGGGAGAAACCGGGGAGCTGTTTTTT.

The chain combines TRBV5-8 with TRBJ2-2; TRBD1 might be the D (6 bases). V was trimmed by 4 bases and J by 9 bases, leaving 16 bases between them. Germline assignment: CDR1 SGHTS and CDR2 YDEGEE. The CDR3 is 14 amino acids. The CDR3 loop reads CASSMKQGYRELFF. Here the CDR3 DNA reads TGTGCCAGCAGCATGAAACAGGGCTACCGGGAGCTGTTTTTT.

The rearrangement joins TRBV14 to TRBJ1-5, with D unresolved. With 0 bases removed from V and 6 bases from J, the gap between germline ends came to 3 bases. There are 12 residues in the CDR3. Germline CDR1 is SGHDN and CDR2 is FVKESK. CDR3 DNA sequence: TGTGCCAGCAGCCAAGAAGGTCAGCCCCAGCATTTT. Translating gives CASSQEGQPQHF.

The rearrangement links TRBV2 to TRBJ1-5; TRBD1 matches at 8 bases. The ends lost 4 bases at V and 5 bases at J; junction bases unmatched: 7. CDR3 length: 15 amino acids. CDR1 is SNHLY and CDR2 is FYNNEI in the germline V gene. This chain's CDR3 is CASSGQGYKDQPQHF. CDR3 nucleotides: TGTGCCAGCAGTGGACAGGGGTATAAAGATCAGCCCCAGCATTTT.

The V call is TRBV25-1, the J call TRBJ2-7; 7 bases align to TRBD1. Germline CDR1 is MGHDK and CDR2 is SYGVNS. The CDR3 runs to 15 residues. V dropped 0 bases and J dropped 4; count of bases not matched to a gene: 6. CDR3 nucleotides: TGTGCCAGCAGTGAATACCGGACAGGTCGGTACGAGCAGTACTTC. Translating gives CASSEYRTGRYEQYF.

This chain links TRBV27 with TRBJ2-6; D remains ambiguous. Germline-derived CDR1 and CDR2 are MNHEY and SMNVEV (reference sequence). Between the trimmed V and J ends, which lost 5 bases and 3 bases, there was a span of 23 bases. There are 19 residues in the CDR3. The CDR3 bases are TGTGCCAGCAGTACATCCGGGCCACGTTCCTGGGGTGGGGCCAACGTCCTGACTTTC. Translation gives CASSTSGPRSWGGANVLTF.

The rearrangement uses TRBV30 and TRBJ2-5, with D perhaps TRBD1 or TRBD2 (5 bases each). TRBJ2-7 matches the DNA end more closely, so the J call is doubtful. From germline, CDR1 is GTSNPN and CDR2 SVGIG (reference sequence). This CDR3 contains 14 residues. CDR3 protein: CAWGTGTQGVEQYF. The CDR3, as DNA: TGTGCCTGGGGGACCGGGACCCAGGGAGTCGAGCAGTACTTC.